These 22 T cell receptor beta chains were sequenced from one sample in a study of cytomegalovirus exposure and HLA in healthy donors. The PCR ran on 60 Vbeta and 13 Jbeta primers. Profiling relied on immunoSEQ multiplex PCR, and the TCRdb table lists in-frame clones only, not all of them. The table records 150,000 or so clones, 75% to 80% of them present only once. The sequencing input was PBMCs. The source of these receptors is a male donor in good health and CMV-seronegative.

The V call is TRBV7-9, the J call TRBJ2-7; the match to TRBD2 covers 12 bases. J was trimmed by 3 bases and V by 8 bases; bases with no gene match: 11. The V gene's germline CDR1 is SEHNR and CDR2 FQNEAQ (reference sequence). The CDR3 is 16 amino acids. The CDR3 DNA reads TGTGCCAGCCGAGATGGACTAGCGGGATCCCTCTACGAGCAGTACTTC. Amino acids: CASRDGLAGSLYEQYF.

This chain links TRBV5-1 with TRBJ2-5; 7 positions match TRBD1. The CDR3 loop spans 15 amino acids. Per germline, CDR1 SGHRS and CDR2 YFSETQ. V was clipped by 3 bases and J by 5 bases; unmatched bases: 10. CDR3 DNA sequence: TGCGCCAGCAGCTGGGGAACAGGGGACCGCGAGACCCAGTACTTC. Protein: CASSWGTGDRETQYF.

This chain links TRBV7-2 with TRBJ2-5; TRBD2 matches 11 bases. The V and J ends lost 5 bases and 2 bases, in that order; junction bases with no gene match: 7. The CDR3 extends over 16 amino acids. Germline V CDR1 and CDR2: SGHTA, FQGNSA. CDR3 nucleotides: TGTGCCAGCAGCCCAGGGACTAGCGGAATACAAGAGACCCAGTACTTC. Translating it yields CASSPGTSGIQETQYF.

The chain joins TRBV10-2 to TRBJ1-2; 7 positions agree with TRBD1. The CDR3 length is 16 residues. V was pared by 8 bases and J by 1 base, with 13 bases of the junction left unmatched. Germline loops: CDR1 WSHSY, CDR2 SAAADI. CDR3 DNA sequence: TGCGCCAGCCTCCGGGACAGACTACTCCTTAACTATGGCTACACCTTC. Translated, it gives CASLRDRLLLNYGYTF.

The rearrangement joins TRBV13 to TRBJ1-6; weak D call: TRBD1 (5 bases). The CDR3 length is 14 residues. Trimming took off 3 bases at V and 9 bases at J, with 12 bases between the two ends. In germline, CDR1 is PRHDT, CDR2 FYEKMQ (reference sequence). The CDR3 sequence is CASSFGGVTSPLHF. CDR3 DNA sequence: TGTGCCAGCAGCTTCGGGGGAGTCACTTCACCCCTCCACTTT.

The rearrangement joins TRBV6-5 to TRBJ1-5; TRBD1 is a possible D gene (5 bases). The V end was cut by 6 bases, the J end by 3 bases, with 9 bases between. Germline V gives CDR1 MNHEY, CDR2 SVGAGI. The CDR3 totals 13 residues. CDR3 sequence (DNA): TGTGCCAGCAGGGAGACAGTCAATCAGCCCCAGCATTTT. Amino acids: CASRETVNQPQHF.

V usage is TRBV6-1 and J usage is TRBJ1-3, with D possibly matching TRBD1 (5 bases). The V and J ends lost 10 bases and 4 bases respectively, with 20 bases between them. CDR1 MNHNS and CDR2 SASEGT come from the germline V gene. The CDR3 sequence is 15 residues long. CDR3 in DNA: TGTGCCACCAGCCAAAAATCCGCAGGGGGAAACACCATATATTTT. It yields the protein CATSQKSAGGNTIYF.

This sequence joins TRBV2 and TRBJ1-4, with D perhaps TRBD1 (5 bases). Germline V CDR1 and CDR2: SNHLY, FYNNEI. V was trimmed by 6 bases and J by 3 bases, leaving 14 bases between them. This CDR3 region has 15 residues. CDR3 DNA: TGTGCCAGCAGCGTCCAAGGGGCTCCTAATGAAAAACTGTTTTTT. This codes for CASSVQGAPNEKLFF.

This clone has only a few counts. This chain joins TRBV6-5 and TRBJ1-3, with TRBD1 matching over 7 bases. This CDR3 contains 14 residues. J gave up 4 bases and V 8 bases, and 8 bases lay outside the gene matches. CDR1 MNHEY and CDR2 SVGAGI come from the germline V gene. CDR3 protein: CASLPTGEGNTIYF. The CDR3 bases are TGTGCCAGCCTTCCTACAGGGGAGGGAAACACCATATATTTT.

The chain recombines TRBV27 with TRBJ2-5; TRBD1 matches 10 bases. TRBJ2-7 explains the end of the DNA better; the J call may be wrong. The CDR3 covers 17 residues. The V gene's germline CDR1 is MNHEY and CDR2 SMNVEV (reference sequence). The CDR3, as DNA: TGTGCCAGCAGTTTAATCTTCGGGGGGACAGGGGCCTACGAGCAGTACTTC. The encoded protein is CASSLIFGGTGAYEQYF.

The gene calls are TRBV5-6 and TRBJ1-2, with unresolved D. Germline lookup yields CDR1 SGHDT and CDR2 YYEEEE. The germline V and J ends were trimmed by 2 bases and 1 base, with 6 bases remaining between them. This CDR3 spans 13 amino acids. CDR3 in amino acids: CASSFQDNYGYTF. The CDR3 nucleotides are TGTGCCAGCAGCTTTCAGGATAACTATGGCTACACCTTC.

The rearrangement joins TRBV7-2 to TRBJ1-5; D remains unclear. Trimming pared 0 bases from V and 7 bases from J, leaving 4 bases between. Looked up from germline, CDR1 is SGHTA and CDR2 is FQGNSA. The CDR3 length is 12 residues. The CDR3 coding sequence is TGTGCCAGCAGCTTAGCGGGCCAGCCCCAGCATTTT. Encoded protein: CASSLAGQPQHF.

The chain is built from TRBV6-5 and TRBJ2-4; D is unclear. The V end lost 5 bases, the J end lost 8 bases, and 4 bases lay between the germline ends. Looked up from germline, CDR1 is MNHEY and CDR2 is SVGAGI. The CDR3 is 10 amino acids. The CDR3 region has the DNA TGTGCCAGCAGTACAGACATTCAGTACTTC. Translation: CASSTDIQYF.

V usage is TRBV7-6 and J usage is TRBJ2-7; D is perhaps TRBD2 (5 bases). Looked up from germline, CDR1 is SGHVS and CDR2 is FNYEAQ. The CDR3 consists of 15 residues. V was shortened by 3 bases and J by 5 bases, with 17 bases between the two germline ends. CDR3 nucleotide sequence: TGTGCCAGCAGCTTGGAAGCGGTCGAGTACCACGAGCAGTACTTC. Translating gives CASSLEAVEYHEQYF.

This chain links TRBV5-4 with TRBJ1-2; TRBD1 matches 8 bases. V trimming: 6 bases; J trimming: 2 bases; junction bases outside the gene matches: 6. The germline CDR1 and CDR2 sequences are SGHNT and YYREEE (reference sequence). There are 14 residues in the CDR3. CDR3 amino acids: CASTARTGNYGYTF. The CDR3 bases are TGTGCCAGCACCGCAAGGACAGGGAACTATGGCTACACCTTC.

V gene TRBV7-9 combines with J gene TRBJ2-1, with unresolved D. V was shortened by 5 bases and J by 0 bases, with 8 bases between the two germline ends. The CDR3 is made up of 14 amino acids. Germline V lookup: CDR1 SEHNR, CDR2 FQNEAQ (reference sequence). CDR3 in DNA: TGTGCCAGCAGCCCCCGCGGCTCCTACAATGAGCAGTTCTTC. Its translation is CASSPRGSYNEQFF.

The chain couples TRBV6-1 to TRBJ2-7; 8 nucleotides match TRBD2. From germline, CDR1 is MNHNS and CDR2 SASEGT. J gave up 3 bases and V 5 bases, and 6 bases lay outside the gene matches. The CDR3 spans 14 residues. The chain's CDR3 is CASSPSGSSYEQYF. In DNA form, the CDR3 reads TGTGCCAGCAGTCCTAGCGGGTCAAGCTACGAGCAGTACTTC.

This rearrangement joins TRBV7-9 to TRBJ2-5; 7 bases are shared with TRBD1. Germline loops: CDR1 SEHNR, CDR2 FQNEAQ (reference sequence). V lost 1 base, J lost 4 bases, and 9 bases stayed unmatched. This CDR3 contains 16 residues. The DNA for the CDR3 is TGTGCCAGCAGCTTAGTGGGGCGGACAGGAGGAGAGACCCAGTACTTC. It encodes CASSLVGRTGGETQYF.

The V and J genes are TRBV9 and TRBJ1-2; 8 nucleotides match TRBD1. Germline assignment: CDR1 SGDLS and CDR2 YYNGEE. V shed 3 bases and J 5 bases; nucleotides not matched to a gene: 6. The CDR3 totals 14 residues. The CDR3 spells CASSGSGGLYGYTF. The CDR3 DNA reads as TGTGCCAGCAGCGGGTCAGGGGGCTTGTATGGCTACACCTTC.

The chain links TRBV11-2 to TRBJ2-1; 8 nucleotides align to TRBD2. Trimming at V came to 10 bases and at J to 2 bases, leaving 4 bases not matched to a gene. Germline V gene data show CDR1 as SGHAT and CDR2 as FQNNGV. This CDR3 spans 13 amino acids. CDR3 in DNA: TGTGCCATCCTAGCGGGTACCTACAATGAGCAGTTCTTC. It specifies CAILAGTYNEQFF.

The chain has TRBV5-1 and TRBJ1-2; 9 bases agree with TRBD1. The CDR3 is 14 amino acids. Germline CDR1 SGHRS, CDR2 YFSETQ. Trimming took 4 bases from V and 3 from J; bases not matched to a gene: 4. DNA of the CDR3: TGCGCCAGCAGCCCGGGACAGGGCGACTATGGCTACACCTTC. Translated, it gives CASSPGQGDYGYTF.

Here the CDR3 reads CASSEAQGISGNTIYF. In nucleotides, the CDR3 is TGTGCCAGCAGTGAAGCGCAGGGCATCTCTGGAAACACCATATATTTT. The rearrangement links TRBV6-1 to TRBJ1-3; D perhaps matches TRBD1 (5 bases). This CDR3 is built from 16 residues. From germline, CDR1 is MNHNS and CDR2 SASEGT. Trimming removed 0 bases at V and 0 bases at J, with 9 bases between.